These 3 T cell receptor beta chains were all obtained from the same sample, sequenced in a study of blood T cell repertoires in COVID-19. Here immunoSEQ multiplex PCR was the method, and the copy in TCRdb shows in-frame clones only, minus some. The sample carries more than 90,000 clones, more than 75% recorded once. Sequences were obtained from peripheral blood. The receptors come from a man in his sixties or seventies with acute or convalescent COVID-19.

This clone was counted between two and nine times. The rearrangement joins TRBV19 to TRBJ2-7; D might be TRBD2 (6 bases). Trimming stripped 2 bases from V and 3 bases from J, with 11 bases between. This CDR3 comprises 14 residues. CDR1 and CDR2 (germline): LNHDA, SQIVND (reference sequence). CDR3 DNA: TGTGCCAGTAGTATACAAGGGAGGTACTACGAGCAGTACTTC. Translation: CASSIQGRYYEQYF.

V gene TRBV6-6 combines with J gene TRBJ2-7; 10 nucleotides match TRBD2. In germline, CDR1 is MNHNY, CDR2 SVGAGI (reference sequence). Unmatched junction bases numbered 6, after V lost 0 bases and J lost 4 bases. This CDR3 is 16 amino acids long. The CDR3 loop is CASSYSSGLAKYEQYF. CDR3 DNA sequence: TGTGCCAGCAGTTACTCGTCGGGACTAGCGAAGTACGAGCAGTACTTC.

The chain carries TRBV19 and TRBJ2-2; D not certain. The ends were cut back, 6 bases at V and 5 bases at J, with 10 bases in the middle. The CDR3 spans 13 residues. CDR1 and CDR2 from the germline V gene are LNHDA and SQIVND (reference sequence). The CDR3 reads CASSTENTGELFF. In DNA, the CDR3 is TGTGCCAGTAGCACAGAGAATACCGGGGAGCTGTTTTTT.